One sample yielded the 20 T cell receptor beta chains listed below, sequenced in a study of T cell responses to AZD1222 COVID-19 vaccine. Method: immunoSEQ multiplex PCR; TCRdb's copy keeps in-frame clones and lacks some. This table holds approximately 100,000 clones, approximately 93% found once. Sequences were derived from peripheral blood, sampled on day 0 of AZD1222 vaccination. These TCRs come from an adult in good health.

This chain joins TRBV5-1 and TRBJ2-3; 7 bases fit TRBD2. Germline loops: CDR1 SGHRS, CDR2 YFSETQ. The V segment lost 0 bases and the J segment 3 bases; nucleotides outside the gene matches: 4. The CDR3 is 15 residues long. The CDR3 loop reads CASSLGGTTTDTQYF. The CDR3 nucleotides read TGCGCCAGCAGCTTGGGCGGGACTACGACAGATACGCAGTATTTT.

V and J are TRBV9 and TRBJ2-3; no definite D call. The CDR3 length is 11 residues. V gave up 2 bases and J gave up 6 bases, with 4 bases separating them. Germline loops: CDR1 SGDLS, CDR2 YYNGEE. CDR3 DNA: TGTGCCAGCAGCGTTGATGATACGCAGTATTTT. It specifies CASSVDDTQYF.

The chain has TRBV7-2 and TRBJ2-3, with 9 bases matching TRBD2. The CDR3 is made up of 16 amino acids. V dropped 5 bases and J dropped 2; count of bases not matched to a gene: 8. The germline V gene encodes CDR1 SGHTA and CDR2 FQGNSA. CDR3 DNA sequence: TGTGCCAGCAGCCCTCCGACTAGCGGAAACACAGATACGCAGTATTTT. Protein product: CASSPPTSGNTDTQYF.

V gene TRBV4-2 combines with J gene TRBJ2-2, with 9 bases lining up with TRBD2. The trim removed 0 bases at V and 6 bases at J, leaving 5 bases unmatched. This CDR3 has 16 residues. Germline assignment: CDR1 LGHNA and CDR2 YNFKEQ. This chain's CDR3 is CASSQETLAGPGELFF. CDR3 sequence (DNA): TGTGCCAGCAGCCAAGAAACTCTAGCGGGACCCGGGGAGCTGTTTTTT.

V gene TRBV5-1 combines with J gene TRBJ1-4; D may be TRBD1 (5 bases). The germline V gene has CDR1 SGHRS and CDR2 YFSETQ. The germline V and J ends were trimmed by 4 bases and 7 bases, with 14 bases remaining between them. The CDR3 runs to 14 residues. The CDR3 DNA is TGCGCCAGCAGCCTGGGGGTTGGAGGTGAAAAACTGTTTTTT. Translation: CASSLGVGGEKLFF.

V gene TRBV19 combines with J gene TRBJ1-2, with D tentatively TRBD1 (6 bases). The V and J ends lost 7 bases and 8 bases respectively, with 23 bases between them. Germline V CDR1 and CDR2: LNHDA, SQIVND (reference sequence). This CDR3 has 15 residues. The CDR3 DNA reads TGTGCCAGTAACCGGGGGTCGGGGGGCATTGGAGGCTACACCTTC. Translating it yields CASNRGSGGIGGYTF. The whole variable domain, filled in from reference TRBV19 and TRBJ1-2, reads DGGITQSPKYLFRKEGQNVTLSCEQNLNHDAMYWYRQDPGQGLRLIYYSQIVNDFQKGDIAEGYSVSREKKESFPLTVTSAQKNPTAFYLCASNRGSGGIGGYTFGSGTRLTVV.

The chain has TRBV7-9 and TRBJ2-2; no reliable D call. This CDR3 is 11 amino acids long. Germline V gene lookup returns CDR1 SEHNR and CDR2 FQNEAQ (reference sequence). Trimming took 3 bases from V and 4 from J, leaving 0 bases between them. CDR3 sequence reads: CASSFTGELFF. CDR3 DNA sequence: TGTGCCAGCAGCTTCACCGGGGAGCTGTTTTTT.

CDR3 sequence reads: CASSPRGAGGPEPRGDEQFF. CDR3 DNA sequence: TGTGCCAGCAGCCCCCGCGGAGCGGGAGGGCCAGAACCCCGGGGCGATGAGCAGTTCTTC. The chain employs TRBV9 and TRBJ2-1; TRBD2 matches at 10 bases. Germline CDR1 reads SGDLS; CDR2 reads YYNGEE. The CDR3 runs to 20 residues. The trim removed 4 bases at V and 8 bases at J, leaving 24 bases unmatched. Based on the CDR3 plus reference TRBV9 and TRBJ2-1, the full variable domain is DSGVTQTPKHLITATGQRVTLRCSPRSGDLSVYWYQQSLDQGLQFLIQYYNGEERAKGNILERFSAQQFPDLHSELNLSSLELGDSALYFCASSPRGAGGPEPRGDEQFFGPGTRLTVL.

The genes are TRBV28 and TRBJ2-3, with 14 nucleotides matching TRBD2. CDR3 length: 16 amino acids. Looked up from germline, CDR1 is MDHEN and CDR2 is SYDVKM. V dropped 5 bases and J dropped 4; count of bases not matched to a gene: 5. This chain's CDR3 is CASSRRTSGRSDTQYF. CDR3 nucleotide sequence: TGTGCCAGCAGTCGTAGGACTAGCGGGAGGTCAGATACGCAGTATTTT.

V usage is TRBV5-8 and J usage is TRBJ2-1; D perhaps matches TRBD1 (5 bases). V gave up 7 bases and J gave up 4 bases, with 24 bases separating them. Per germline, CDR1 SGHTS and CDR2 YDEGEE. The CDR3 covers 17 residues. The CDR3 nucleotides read TGTGCCAGCCAGCCTGTTGTGCGTCGGACACTTTACAATGAGCAGTTCTTC. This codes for CASQPVVRRTLYNEQFF.

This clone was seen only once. The CDR3 spells CASSQLPLGRSTDTQYF. The CDR3 DNA reads TGTGCCAGCAGCCAACTACCGTTGGGGCGCTCCACAGATACGCAGTATTTT. The chain uses TRBV4-2 and TRBJ2-3, with a weak D call TRBD1 (5 bases). CDR3 length equals 17 residues. Germline V CDR1 and CDR2: LGHNA, YNFKEQ. Trimming removed 2 bases from V and 2 bases from J, with 17 bases in between.

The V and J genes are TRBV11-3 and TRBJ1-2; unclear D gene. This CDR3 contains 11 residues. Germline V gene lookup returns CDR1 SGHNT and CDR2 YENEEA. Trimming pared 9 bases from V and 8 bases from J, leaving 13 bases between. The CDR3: CASLTAWGYTF. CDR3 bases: TGTGCCAGTCTTACGGCATGGGGCTACACCTTC.

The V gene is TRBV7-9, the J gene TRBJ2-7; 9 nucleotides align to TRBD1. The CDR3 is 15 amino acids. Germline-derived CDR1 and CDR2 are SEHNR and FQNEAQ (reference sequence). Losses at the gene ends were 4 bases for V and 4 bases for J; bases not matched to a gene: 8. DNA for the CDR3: TGTGCCAGCAGCTCACCGGGACAGGGTGCGTACGAGCAGTACTTC. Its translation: CASSSPGQGAYEQYF.

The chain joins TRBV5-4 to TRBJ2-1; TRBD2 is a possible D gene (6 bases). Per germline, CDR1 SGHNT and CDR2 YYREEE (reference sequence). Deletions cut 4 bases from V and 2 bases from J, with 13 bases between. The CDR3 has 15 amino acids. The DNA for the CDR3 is TGTGCCAGCAGCCAATCAACGGGAGCCTACAATGAGCAGTTCTTC. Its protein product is CASSQSTGAYNEQFF.

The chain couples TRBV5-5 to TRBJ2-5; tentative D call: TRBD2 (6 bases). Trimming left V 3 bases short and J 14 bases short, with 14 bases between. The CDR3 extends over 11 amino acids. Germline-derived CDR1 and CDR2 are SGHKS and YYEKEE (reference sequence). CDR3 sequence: CASSWNRDSYF. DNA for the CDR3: TGTGCCAGCAGCTGGAACCGGGACTCATACTTC.

This chain's CDR3 is CASSQRGGTGSAGELFF. The CDR3 DNA sequence: TGCGCCAGCAGCCAAAGAGGGGGGACAGGGTCGGCCGGGGAGCTGTTTTTT. The chain recombines TRBV4-1 with TRBJ2-2; TRBD1 matches 9 bases. The junction had 10 bases not matched to a gene; V was cut back by 2 bases and J by 6 bases. This CDR3 contains 17 residues. Germline CDR1 is MGHRA and CDR2 is YSYEKL.

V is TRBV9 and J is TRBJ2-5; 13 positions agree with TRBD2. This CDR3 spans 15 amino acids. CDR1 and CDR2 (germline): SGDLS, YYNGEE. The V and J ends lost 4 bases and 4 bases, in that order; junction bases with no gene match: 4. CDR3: CASSPRTSGRETQYF. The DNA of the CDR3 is TGTGCCAGCAGCCCCAGGACTAGCGGGAGAGAGACCCAGTACTTC.

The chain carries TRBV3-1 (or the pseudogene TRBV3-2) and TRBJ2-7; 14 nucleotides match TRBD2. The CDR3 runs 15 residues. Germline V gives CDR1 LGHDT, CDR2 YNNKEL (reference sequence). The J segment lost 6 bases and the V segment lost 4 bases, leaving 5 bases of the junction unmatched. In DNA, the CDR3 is TGTGCCAGCAGCCGGGGACTAGCGGGAGTCCTCGAGCAGTACTTC. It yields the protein CASSRGLAGVLEQYF.

The CDR3: CASSLVGVAYNEQFF. The CDR3 DNA reads as TGTGCCAGCAGCTTAGTTGGAGTAGCCTACAATGAGCAGTTCTTC. The chain couples TRBV7-2 to TRBJ2-1, with D hard to call. The germline V gene has CDR1 SGHTA and CDR2 FQGNSA. CDR3 size: 15 residues. Trimming cost V 1 base and J 2 bases, with 9 bases left between them. The whole variable domain, filled in from reference TRBV7-2 and TRBJ2-1, reads GAGVSQSPSNKVTEKGKDVELRCDPISGHTALYWYRQSLGQGLEFLIYFQGNSAPDKSGLPSDRFSAERTGGSVSTLTIQRTQQEDSAVYLCASSLVGVAYNEQFFGPGTRLTVL.

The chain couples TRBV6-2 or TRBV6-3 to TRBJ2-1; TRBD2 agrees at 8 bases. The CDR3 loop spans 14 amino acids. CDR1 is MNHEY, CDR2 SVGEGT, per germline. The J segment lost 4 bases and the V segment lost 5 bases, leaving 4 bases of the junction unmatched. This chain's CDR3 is CASSTEREYNEQFF. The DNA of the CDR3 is TGTGCCAGCAGTACCGAGCGGGAGTACAATGAGCAGTTCTTC.